The T cell receptor beta chain described here comes from a study of blood T cell repertoires in COVID-19. About the study: Donors in the United States, Italy and Spain gave samples during acute or convalescent COVID-19. PBMCs, B-cell-depleted T cells, or T cells provided the cDNA or gDNA that made up the material.

Germline V CDR1 and CDR2: SQVTM, ANQGSEA. There are 12 residues in the CDR3. V was cut by 7 bases and J by 0 bases, with 8 bases left in between. As processed by the authors: Nucleated cell counts were estimated from reference gene primer amplification. Using immunoSEQ multiplex PCR, the repertoire was profiled, and TCRdb retains in-frame clones only, with some absent. D and trimming were read from the DNA, whereas the V and J calls and clone size are those reported in that table. The sample shows 250,000 or so clones, roughly 87% of them seen only once. In this sample, this clone turned up once. The origin of this receptor is a man between 18 and 29 years old with active or convalescent COVID-19. Source material: peripheral blood. The chain recombines TRBV29-1 with TRBJ2-3; D might be TRBD1 (5 bases). CDR3 nucleotide sequence: TGCAGCGCAGACAGAAGCACAGATACGCAGTATTTT. Translating gives CSADRSTDTQYF.